Each of the 10 T cell receptor beta chains below was sequenced from the same sample in a study of T cells in Graves' hyperthyroidism and ophthalmopathy. RNA transcripts were the template for amplifying TCR beta CDR3 regions. RT-PCR in the first round (using the HTBI primer set) targeted the TCR CDR3. TCRdb reprocessed the multiplex PCR reads via MiXCR and lists one record per CDR3 protein. This sample carries about 590,000 distinct CDR3 sequences, 11% to 15% of them seen once, and the ten largest clones take approximately 6.4%. Sequenced material: blood. The receptors were gathered from a woman aged 18 to 35 with Graves' ophthalmopathy.

The gene calls are TRBV14 and TRBJ2-7; D call uncertain. The ends were cut back, 1 base at V and 1 base at J, with 14 bases in the middle. The CDR3 sequence is 16 residues long. Looked up from germline, CDR1 is SGHDN and CDR2 is FVKESK. CDR3 in DNA: TGTGCCAGCAGCCAAGGTCGAGCCAGATGGTCCTACGAGCAGTACTTC. Protein: CASSQGRARWSYEQYF.

This clonotype was observed at least ten times. The J gene is TRBJ2-5, the V gene TRBV6-2 or TRBV6-3; no reliable D call. This CDR3 region has 14 residues. V was trimmed by 2 bases and J by 5 bases, leaving 12 bases between them. Germline assignment: CDR1 MNHEY and CDR2 SVGEGT. CDR3: CASSYLRTEETQYF. The CDR3 bases are TGTGCCAGCAGTTACCTTCGGACGGAGGAGACCCAGTACTTC.

This clonotype was seen only a few times. The V gene is TRBV20-1, the J gene TRBJ2-7; 7 nucleotides line up with TRBD1. The germline V gene encodes CDR1 DFQATT and CDR2 SNEGSKA (reference sequence). With 3 bases clipped from V and 1 base from J, the junction kept 3 bases outside the gene matches. This CDR3 contains 13 residues. The CDR3 sequence: CSARTGLSYEQYF. Here the CDR3 DNA reads TGCAGTGCTAGGACAGGGCTGTCCTACGAGCAGTACTTC.

The rearrangement links TRBV7-6 to TRBJ1-6; maybe TRBD1 (5 bases). The V end was cut by 1 base, the J end by 5 bases, with 9 bases between. Per germline, CDR1 SGHVS and CDR2 FNYEAQ. CDR3 length equals 15 residues. CDR3 loop: CASSLVGAHNSPLHF. The CDR3 DNA reads as TGTGCCAGCAGCTTAGTCGGGGCTCATAATTCACCCCTCCACTTT.

This clonotype was seen at least ten times. The CDR3 here is CASSQLAGELFF. CDR3 nucleotide sequence: TGTGCCAGCAGCCAACTGGCCGGGGAGCTGTTTTTT. This chain connects TRBV3-1 to TRBJ2-2; D uncertain. From germline, CDR1 is LGHDT and CDR2 YNNKEL (reference sequence). The CDR3 is made up of 12 amino acids. The V end lost 2 bases, the J end lost 6 bases, and 4 bases lay between the germline ends.

This clonotype appeared many times. The chain uses TRBV28 and TRBJ2-5; tentatively, D is TRBD1 (5 bases). With 3 bases removed from V and 5 bases from J, the gap between germline ends came to 10 bases. The CDR3 extends over 13 amino acids. CDR1 is MDHEN, CDR2 SYDVKM, per germline. CDR3 sequence reads: CASSLGRLETQYF. In DNA form, the CDR3 reads TGTGCCAGCAGTTTGGGGCGTTTGGAGACCCAGTACTTC.

The V and J genes are TRBV20-1 and TRBJ2-7; 11 bases are a match to TRBD2. With V trimmed by 3 bases and J by 3 bases, 7 bases remained unmatched. Per germline, CDR1 DFQATT and CDR2 SNEGSKA (reference sequence). The CDR3 runs 15 residues. The CDR3 loop reads CSASWETSGIYEQYF. The CDR3 DNA reads TGCAGTGCTAGTTGGGAGACTAGCGGGATCTACGAGCAGTACTTC.

This clonotype was counted a few times. The gene calls are TRBV19 and TRBJ1-2; the match to TRBD1 covers 8 bases. Trimming took 7 bases from V and 6 from J; bases not matched to a gene: 7. Germline V lookup: CDR1 LNHDA, CDR2 SQIVND (reference sequence). The CDR3 is 13 residues long. The CDR3 reads CASTLDRGDGYTF. The CDR3 DNA follows: TGTGCCAGTACCCTAGACAGGGGTGATGGCTACACCTTC.

The CDR3, as DNA: TGTGCCAGCAGCTTAGGGCCACCTCCGGGACAGCGTAATGAAAAACTGTTTTTT. Encoded protein: CASSLGPPPGQRNEKLFF. V is TRBV7-6 and J is TRBJ1-4, with 7 positions matching TRBD1. Germline V gene data show CDR1 as SGHVS and CDR2 as FNYEAQ. J lost 4 bases, V lost 1 base, and 12 bases had no gene match. The CDR3 consists of 18 residues.

This clonotype has a count of ten or more. The rearrangement uses TRBV2 and TRBJ2-7; a weak D match, TRBD1 (5 bases). The germline V gene has CDR1 SNHLY and CDR2 FYNNEI. V lost 6 bases and J lost 2, with 14 bases in between. The CDR3 is 14 amino acids. The CDR3 DNA sequence: TGTGCCAGCAGCTTACAGGACCCCACCTACGAGCAGTACTTC. Translating it yields CASSLQDPTYEQYF. The complete variable domain, with remaining parts taken from reference TRBV2 and TRBJ2-7, reads EPEVTQTPSHQVTQMGQEVILRCVPISNHLYFYWYRQILGQKVEFLVSFYNNEISEKSEIFDDQFSVERPDGSNFTLKIRSTKLEDSAMYFCASSLQDPTYEQYFGPGTRLTVT.